A selection of T cell receptor beta chains follows, all from one sample in a study of blood T cell repertoires in COVID-19. Profiling relied on immunoSEQ multiplex PCR, and the TCRdb table lists in-frame clones only, not all of them. In the table there are roughly 340,000 clones, around 87% of which are singletons. Material for sequencing was PBMCs or T cells enriched from blood (not recorded which). The receptors stem from a man aged 35-49 years in a cohort exposed to, infected with or recovered from COVID-19 (not recorded which). Both conserved end residues are part of each CDR3. D genes are given only for firm matches. Not all rows give a size; the values are once, few, many and, for expanded clones, a class.

V,size,J,D,CDR3,DNA
TRBV19,-,TRBJ1-1,-,CASRAAGVGTEAFF,TGTGCCAGTAGGGCTGCCGGGGTGGGGACTGAAGCTTTCTTT
TRBV5-6,-,TRBJ1-1,TRBD1,CASSSSRDRFYTEAFF,TGTGCCAGCAGTTCCTCTAGGGACAGGTTTTACACTGAAGCTTTCTTT
TRBV29-1,-,TRBJ2-5,-,CSGTGYGETQYF,TGCAGCGGAACAGGGTACGGCGAGACCCAGTACTTC
TRBV7-9,few,TRBJ1-4,-,CASTSRGRDEKLFF,TGTGCCAGCACCAGTCGGGGGAGGGATGAAAAACTGTTTTTT
TRBV5-4,-,TRBJ2-1,-,CASSPGLGPQRDEQFF,TGTGCCAGCAGCCCAGGTCTAGGGCCCCAGAGGGATGAGCAGTTCTTC
TRBV18,-,TRBJ1-2,-,CASSPATGFGYGYTF,TGTGCCAGCTCACCCGCGACAGGCTTTGGGTATGGCTACACCTTC
TRBV29-1,-,TRBJ2-5,-,CSVDIIQETQYF,TGCAGCGTTGATATTATACAAGAGACCCAGTACTTC
TRBV2,-,TRBJ2-5,TRBD2,CASSETSGRGETQYF,TGTGCCAGCAGTGAGACTAGCGGGAGGGGAGAGACCCAGTACTTC
TRBV6-5,-,TRBJ1-6,-,CASSFQAPINSPLHF,TGTGCCAGCAGTTTTCAGGCACCGATAAATTCACCCCTCCACTTT
TRBV7-8,few,TRBJ2-6,-,CASRSTGTSGANVLTF,TGTGCCAGCAGATCTACAGGTACCTCTGGGGCCAACGTCCTGACTTTC
TRBV3-1/TRBV3-2,-,TRBJ1-2,TRBD1,CASSQLQGGINGYTF,TGTGCCAGCAGCCAACTACAAGGGGGCATTAATGGCTACACCTTC
TRBV28,-,TRBJ1-1,-,CASTRQRNTEAFF,TGTGCCAGCACGCGACAGCGAAACACTGAAGCTTTCTTT
TRBV27,-,TRBJ1-6,TRBD1,CASSGLRGVNSPLHF,TGTGCCAGCAGTGGGCTCAGGGGGGTCAATTCACCCCTCCACTTT
TRBV24-1,once,TRBJ2-1,TRBD1,CATSDPGTGGQDEQFF,TGTGCCACCAGTGACCCCGGGACAGGGGGCCAGGATGAGCAGTTCTTC
TRBV7-9,once,TRBJ2-1,-,CASSLRLGAYNEQFF,TGTGCCAGCAGCTTACGTCTAGGGGCATACAATGAGCAGTTCTTC
TRBV20-1,-,TRBJ1-4,-,CSARENEKLFF,TGCAGTGCGCGCGAAAATGAAAAACTGTTTTTT
TRBV5-1,-,TRBJ2-5,-,CASSLVGEETQYF,TGCGCCAGCAGCTTGGTGGGAGAAGAGACCCAGTACTTC
TRBV14,-,TRBJ1-6,-,CASSHSRSPLHF,TGTGCCAGCAGCCATTCCCGTTCACCCCTCCACTTT
TRBV27,few,TRBJ1-2,-,CASSAPDSYGYTF,TGTGCCAGCAGTGCCCCAGATTCTTATGGCTACACCTTC
TRBV7-3,-,TRBJ2-3,-,CASSRDSTDTQYF,TGTGCCAGCTCCCGGGACTCCACAGATACGCAGTATTTT
TRBV6-4,-,TRBJ2-1,TRBD2,CASSRGLAGMHEQFF,TGTGCCAGCAGCCGCGGACTAGCGGGAATGCATGAGCAGTTCTTC
TRBV11-2,-,TRBJ2-5,-,CASSLGGGGVETQYF,TGTGCCAGCAGCTTAGGAGGGGGAGGGGTGGAGACCCAGTACTTC